This T cell receptor (beta chain) comes out of a study of T cell changes during pregnancy in multiple sclerosis. Only in-frame clones appear in the TCRdb table, and some are missing; sequencing was by immunoSEQ multiplex PCR. The table shows tens of thousands of clones, with roughly 87% occurring only once. CDR1 and CDR2 (germline): KGHSH, LQKENI. CDR3 size: 18 residues. V was pared by 6 bases and J by 1 base, with 19 bases between. The rearrangement links TRBV18 to TRBJ2-6; possibly TRBD2 for D (6 bases). Sequencing used CD4+ T cells from peripheral blood mononuclear cells, obtained after pregnancy. The origin of this receptor is a female donor with multiple sclerosis, enrolled in a pregnancy study. CDR3 nucleotide sequence: TGTGCCAGCTCCCCAAAGGTCGGGAGAGGATCTGGGGCCAACGTCCTGACTTTC. Encoded protein: CASSPKVGRGSGANVLTF.